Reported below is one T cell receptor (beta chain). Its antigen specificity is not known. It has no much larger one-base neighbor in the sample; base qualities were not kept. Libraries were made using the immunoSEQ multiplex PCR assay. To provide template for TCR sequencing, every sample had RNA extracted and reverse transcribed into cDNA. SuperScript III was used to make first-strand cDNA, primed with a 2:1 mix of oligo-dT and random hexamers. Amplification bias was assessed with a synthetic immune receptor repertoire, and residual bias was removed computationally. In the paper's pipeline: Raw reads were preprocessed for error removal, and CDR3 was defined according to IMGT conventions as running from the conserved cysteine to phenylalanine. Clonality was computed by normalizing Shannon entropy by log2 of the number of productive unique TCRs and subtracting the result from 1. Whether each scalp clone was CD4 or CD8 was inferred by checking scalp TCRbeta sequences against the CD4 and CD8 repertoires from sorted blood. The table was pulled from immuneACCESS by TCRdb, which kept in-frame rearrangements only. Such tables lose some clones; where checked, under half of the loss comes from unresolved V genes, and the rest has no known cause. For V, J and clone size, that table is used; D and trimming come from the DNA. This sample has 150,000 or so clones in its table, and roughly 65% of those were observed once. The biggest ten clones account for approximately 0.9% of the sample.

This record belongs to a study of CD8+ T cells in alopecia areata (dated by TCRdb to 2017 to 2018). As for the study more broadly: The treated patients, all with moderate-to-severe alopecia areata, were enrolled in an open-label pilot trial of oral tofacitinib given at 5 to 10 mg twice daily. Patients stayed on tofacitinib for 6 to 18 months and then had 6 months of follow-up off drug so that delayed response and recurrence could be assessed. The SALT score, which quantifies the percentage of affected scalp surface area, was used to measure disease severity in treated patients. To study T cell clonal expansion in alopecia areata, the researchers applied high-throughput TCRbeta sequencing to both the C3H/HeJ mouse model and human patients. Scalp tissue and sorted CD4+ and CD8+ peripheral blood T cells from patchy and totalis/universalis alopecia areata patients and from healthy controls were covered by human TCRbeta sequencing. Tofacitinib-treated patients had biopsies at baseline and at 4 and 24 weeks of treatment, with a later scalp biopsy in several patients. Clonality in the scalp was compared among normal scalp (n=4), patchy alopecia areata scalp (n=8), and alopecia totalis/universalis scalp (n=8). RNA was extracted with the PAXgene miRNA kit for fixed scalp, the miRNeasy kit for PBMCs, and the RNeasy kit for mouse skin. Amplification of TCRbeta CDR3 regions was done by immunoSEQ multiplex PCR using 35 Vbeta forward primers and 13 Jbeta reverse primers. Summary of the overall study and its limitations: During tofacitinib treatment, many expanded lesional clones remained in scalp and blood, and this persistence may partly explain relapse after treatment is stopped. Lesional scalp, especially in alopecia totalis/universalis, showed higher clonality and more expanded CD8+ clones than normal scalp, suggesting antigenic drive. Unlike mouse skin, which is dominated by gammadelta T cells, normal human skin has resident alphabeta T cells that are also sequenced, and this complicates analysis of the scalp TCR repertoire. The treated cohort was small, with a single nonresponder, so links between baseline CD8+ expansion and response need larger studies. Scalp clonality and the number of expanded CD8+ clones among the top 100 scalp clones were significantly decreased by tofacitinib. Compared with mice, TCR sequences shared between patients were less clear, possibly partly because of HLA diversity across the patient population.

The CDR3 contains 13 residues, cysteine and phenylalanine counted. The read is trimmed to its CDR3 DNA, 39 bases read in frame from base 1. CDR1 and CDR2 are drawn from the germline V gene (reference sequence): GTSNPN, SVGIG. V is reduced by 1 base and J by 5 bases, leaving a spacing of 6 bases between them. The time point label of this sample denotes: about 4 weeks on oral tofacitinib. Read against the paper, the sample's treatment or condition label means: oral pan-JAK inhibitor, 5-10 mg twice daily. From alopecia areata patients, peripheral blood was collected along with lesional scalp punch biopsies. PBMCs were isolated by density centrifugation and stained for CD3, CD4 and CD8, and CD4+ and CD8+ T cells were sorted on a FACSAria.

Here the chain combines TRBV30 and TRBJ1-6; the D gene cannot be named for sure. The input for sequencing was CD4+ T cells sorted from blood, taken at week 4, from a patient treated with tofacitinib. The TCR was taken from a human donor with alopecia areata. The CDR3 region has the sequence CAWSAGNNSPLHF. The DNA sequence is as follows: TGTGCCTGGAGTGCGGGTAATAATTCACCCCTCCACTTT.